These 14 T cell receptor beta chains were sequenced from one sample in a study of blood T cell repertoires in COVID-19. Some clones are missing from TCRdb's copy, which holds only in-frame ones; the method was immunoSEQ multiplex PCR. The sample contains roughly 68,000 clones, roughly 72% of which appear only once. The material sequenced was peripheral blood. These receptors were obtained from a man between 60 and 70 years old with COVID-19, enrolled during active disease.

V and J are TRBV9 and TRBJ2-3; 8 bases fit TRBD2. The CDR3 runs 15 residues. J gave up 5 bases and V 4 bases, and 9 bases lay outside the gene matches. The V gene's germline CDR1 is SGDLS and CDR2 YYNGEE. In nucleotides, the CDR3 is TGTGCCAGCAGCCCACGCGGGGGGTCGGGAGATACGCAGTATTTT. This codes for CASSPRGGSGDTQYF.

The genes are TRBV5-1 and TRBJ1-6; 7 bases fit TRBD1. In germline, CDR1 is SGHRS, CDR2 YFSETQ. The junction had 5 bases not matched to a gene; V was cut back by 4 bases and J by 10 bases. CDR3 length: 13 residues. CDR3 residues: CASSRGQVSPLHF. The CDR3 DNA follows: TGCGCCAGCAGCAGGGGGCAGGTATCACCCCTCCACTTT.

The chain combines TRBV6-5 with TRBJ1-3, with 7 bases aligning to TRBD1. The CDR3 runs to 14 residues. V shed 5 bases, J shed 5 bases, and the junction held 6 bases outside the gene matches. Per the germline V gene, CDR1 is MNHEY and CDR2 is SVGAGI. The CDR3 bases are TGTGCCAGCAGTACCACAGGGGCGCGAAACACCATATATTTT. Its translation: CASSTTGARNTIYF.

V is TRBV9 and J is TRBJ2-6; weak D call: TRBD1 (6 bases). The CDR3 covers 17 residues. Trimming pared 3 bases from V and 2 bases from J, leaving 15 bases between. CDR1 SGDLS and CDR2 YYNGEE come from the germline V gene. The CDR3 spells CASSAPQGGAGANVLTF. DNA of the CDR3: TGTGCCAGCAGCGCCCCACAGGGTGGTGCTGGGGCCAACGTCCTGACTTTC.

The V call is TRBV4-1, the J call TRBJ1-4, with a weak D call TRBD1 (6 bases). Germline CDR1 is MGHRA and CDR2 is YSYEKL. Trimming shortened V by 3 bases and J by 4 bases, and 9 bases separated the two germline ends. The CDR3 spans 14 residues. Written as DNA, the CDR3 is TGCGCCAGCAGCCACGGACAGCATAATGAAAAACTGTTTTTT. It encodes CASSHGQHNEKLFF.

The chain joins TRBV7-2 to TRBJ2-1; 12 bases are shared with TRBD2. The V gene end was trimmed by 5 bases and the J gene end by 9 bases; junction bases not matched to a gene: 8. In germline, CDR1 is SGHTA, CDR2 FQGNSA. The CDR3 has 15 residues. The CDR3 loop is CASSPRLAGEPEQFF. DNA for the CDR3: TGTGCCAGCAGCCCGCGACTAGCGGGGGAGCCTGAGCAGTTCTTC.

The rearrangement links TRBV2 to TRBJ2-3; D possibly corresponds to TRBD1 (6 bases). Trimming removed 5 bases from V and 6 bases from J, with 12 bases in between. Germline loops: CDR1 SNHLY, CDR2 FYNNEI. The CDR3 extends over 13 amino acids. CDR3 bases: TGTGCCAGCAGTTATATCGGACAGGATACGCAGTATTTT. Protein sequence: CASSYIGQDTQYF.

J is TRBJ2-2 and V is TRBV6-1; TRBD2 agrees at 13 bases. Germline V gives CDR1 MNHNS, CDR2 SASEGT. V trimming: 4 bases; J trimming: 1 base; junction bases outside the gene matches: 6. The CDR3 spans 18 residues. CDR3: CASSARLAGGGNTGELFF. In nucleotides, the CDR3 is TGTGCCAGCAGTGCGAGACTAGCGGGGGGCGGGAACACCGGGGAGCTGTTTTTT.

The chain is built from TRBV3-1 (or the pseudogene TRBV3-2) and TRBJ1-5, with TRBD1 identical over 8 bases. The germline V gene has CDR1 LGHDT and CDR2 YNNKEL (reference sequence). CDR3 size: 15 residues. J gave up 1 base and V 4 bases, and 3 bases lay outside the gene matches. The CDR3 loop reads CASSLGQGSNQPQHF. CDR3 DNA: TGTGCCAGCAGCCTCGGACAGGGAAGCAATCAGCCCCAGCATTTT.

This chain connects TRBV11-3 to TRBJ2-3, with a weak D call TRBD1 (6 bases). The CDR3 extends over 14 amino acids. Trimming took 5 bases from V and 5 from J, leaving 14 bases between them. Germline assignment: CDR1 SGHNT and CDR2 YENEEA. CDR3 residues: CASSHRQVQDTQYF. The CDR3 region has the DNA TGTGCCAGCAGCCATCGACAGGTTCAAGATACGCAGTATTTT. Together with reference TRBV11-3 and TRBJ2-3, the CDR3 gives the full variable domain: EAGVVQSPRYKIIEKKQPVAFWCNPISGHNTLYWYLQNLGQGPELLIRYENEEAVDDSQLPKDRFSAERLKGVDSTLKIQPAELGDSAVYLCASSHRQVQDTQYFGPGTRLTVL.

This chain uses TRBV7-3 with TRBJ2-5; D possibly corresponds to TRBD2 (5 bases). CDR1 and CDR2 from the germline V gene are SGHTA and FQGTGA. V lost 4 bases and J lost 7, with 13 bases in between. This CDR3 is 13 amino acids long. CDR3 in DNA: TGTGCCAGCAGCTCGACCGGAGGCGGGACCCAGTACTTC. Amino acids: CASSSTGGGTQYF.

The V call is TRBV9, the J call TRBJ2-1; 9 bases align to TRBD1. Trimming removed 5 bases from V and 9 bases from J; junction bases left unmatched: 15. Per germline, CDR1 SGDLS and CDR2 YYNGEE. The CDR3 runs to 16 residues. CDR3 amino acids: CASSPKEGTGRSEQFF. CDR3 DNA: TGTGCCAGCAGTCCAAAGGAGGGGACAGGGCGAAGTGAGCAGTTCTTC.

The chain recombines TRBV9 with TRBJ1-2; D gene ambiguous. Germline CDR1 and CDR2: SGDLS and YYNGEE. This CDR3 contains 14 residues. Trimming took 0 bases from V and 8 from J, leaving 14 bases between them. The CDR3 region is CASSVAITPRGYTF. In nucleotides, the CDR3 is TGTGCCAGCAGCGTAGCTATTACCCCAAGAGGCTACACCTTC.

The chain couples TRBV9 to TRBJ2-3; 10 bases are a match to TRBD2. The ends lost 6 bases at V and 4 bases at J; junction bases unmatched: 5. Germline V gene lookup returns CDR1 SGDLS and CDR2 YYNGEE. The CDR3 sequence is 14 residues long. The CDR3 region is CASNPSGSADTQYF. As DNA, the CDR3 is TGTGCCAGCAACCCTAGCGGGAGTGCAGATACGCAGTATTTT.